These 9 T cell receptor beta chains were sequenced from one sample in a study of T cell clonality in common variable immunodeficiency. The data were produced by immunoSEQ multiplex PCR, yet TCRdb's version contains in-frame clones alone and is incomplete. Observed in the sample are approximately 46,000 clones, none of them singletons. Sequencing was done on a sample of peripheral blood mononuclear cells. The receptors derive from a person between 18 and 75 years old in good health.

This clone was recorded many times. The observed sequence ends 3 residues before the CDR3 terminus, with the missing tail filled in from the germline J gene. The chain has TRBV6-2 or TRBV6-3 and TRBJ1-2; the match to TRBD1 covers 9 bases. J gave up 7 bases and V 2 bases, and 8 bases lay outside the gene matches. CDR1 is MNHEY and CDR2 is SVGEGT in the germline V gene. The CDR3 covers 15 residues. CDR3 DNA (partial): TGTGCCAGCAGTTACCATACAGGGGGCGGGCCTGGC. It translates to CASSYHTGGGPG. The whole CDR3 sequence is CASSYHTGGGPGYTF.

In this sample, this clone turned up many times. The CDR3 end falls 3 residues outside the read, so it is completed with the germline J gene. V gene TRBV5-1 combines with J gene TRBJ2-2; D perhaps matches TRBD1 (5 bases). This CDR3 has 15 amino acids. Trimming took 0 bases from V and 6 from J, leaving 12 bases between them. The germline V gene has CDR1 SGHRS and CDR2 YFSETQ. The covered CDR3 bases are TGCGCCAGCAGCTTGGCCTTACCAGGGCCCGGGGAG. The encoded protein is CASSLALPGPGE. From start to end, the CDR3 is CASSLALPGPGELFF.

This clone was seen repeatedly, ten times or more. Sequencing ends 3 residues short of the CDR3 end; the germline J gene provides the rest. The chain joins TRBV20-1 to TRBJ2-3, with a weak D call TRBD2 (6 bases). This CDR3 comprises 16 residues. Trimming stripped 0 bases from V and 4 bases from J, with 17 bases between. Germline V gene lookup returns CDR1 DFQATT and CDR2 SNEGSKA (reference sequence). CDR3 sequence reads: CSARDRRGSFPDTQYF. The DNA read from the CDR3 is TGCAGTGCTAGAGACCGACGGGGGTCCTTCCCAGATACG.

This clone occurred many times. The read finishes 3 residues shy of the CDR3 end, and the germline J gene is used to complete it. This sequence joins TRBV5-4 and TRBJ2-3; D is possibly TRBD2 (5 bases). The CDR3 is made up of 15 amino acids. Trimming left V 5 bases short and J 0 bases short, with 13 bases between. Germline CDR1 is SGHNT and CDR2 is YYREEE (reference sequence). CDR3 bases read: TGTGCCAGCAGTCGAAAGACTACCAGCACAGATACG. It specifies CASSRKTTSTDT. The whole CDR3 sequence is CASSRKTTSTDTQYF.

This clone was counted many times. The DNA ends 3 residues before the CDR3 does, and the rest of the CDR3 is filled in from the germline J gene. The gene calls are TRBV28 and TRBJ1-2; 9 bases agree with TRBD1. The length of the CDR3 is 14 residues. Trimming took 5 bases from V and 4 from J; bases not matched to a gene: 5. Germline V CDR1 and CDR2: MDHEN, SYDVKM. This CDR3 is CASSRDRVGYGYTF. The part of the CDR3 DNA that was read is TGTGCCAGCAGTCGGGACAGGGTGGGCTATGGC.

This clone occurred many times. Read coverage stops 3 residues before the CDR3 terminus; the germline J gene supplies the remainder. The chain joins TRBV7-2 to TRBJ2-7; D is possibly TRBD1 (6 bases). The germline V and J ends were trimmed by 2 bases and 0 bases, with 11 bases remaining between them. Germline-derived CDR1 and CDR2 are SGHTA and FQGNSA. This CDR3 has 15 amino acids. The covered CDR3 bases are TGTGCCAGCAGCTTATCCGGGACACTCTCCTACGAG. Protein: CASSLSGTLSYE. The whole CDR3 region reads CASSLSGTLSYEQYF. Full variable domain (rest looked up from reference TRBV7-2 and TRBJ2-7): GAGVSQSPSNKVTEKGKDVELRCDPISGHTALYWYRQSLGQGLEFLIYFQGNSAPDKSGLPSDRFSAERTGGSVSTLTIQRTQQEDSAVYLCASSLSGTLSYEQYFGPGTRLTVT.

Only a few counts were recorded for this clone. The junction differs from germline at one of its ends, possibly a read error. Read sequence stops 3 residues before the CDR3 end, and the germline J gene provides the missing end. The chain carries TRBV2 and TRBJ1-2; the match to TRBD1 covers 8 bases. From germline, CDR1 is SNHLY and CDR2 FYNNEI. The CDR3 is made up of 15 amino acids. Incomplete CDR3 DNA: TGTGCCAGCACTGAACGGACAGGGTTTAATAATGGC. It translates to CASTERTGFNNG. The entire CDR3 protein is CASTERTGFNNGYTF.

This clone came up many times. The part of the CDR3 DNA that was read is TGCGCCAGCAGTGAGTCGGGCGTTGAA. Protein sequence: CASSESGVE. The full CDR3 protein reads CASSESGVEAFF. The genes are TRBV10-1 and TRBJ1-1; D is ambiguous. The read falls 3 residues short of the CDR3 end, and the missing part is taken from the germline J gene. Trimming left V 0 bases short and J 7 bases short, with 6 bases between. CDR1 is WNHNN and CDR2 is SYGVQD in the germline V gene (reference sequence). The length of the CDR3 is 12 residues.

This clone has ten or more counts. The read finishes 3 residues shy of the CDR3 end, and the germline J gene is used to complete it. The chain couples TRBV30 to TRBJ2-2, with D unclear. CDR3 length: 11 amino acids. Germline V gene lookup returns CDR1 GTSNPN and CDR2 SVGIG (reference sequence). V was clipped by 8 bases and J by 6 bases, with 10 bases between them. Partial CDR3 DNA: TGTGCCCCTAAATTTTCCGGGGAG. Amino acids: CAPKFSGE. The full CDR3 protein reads CAPKFSGELFF. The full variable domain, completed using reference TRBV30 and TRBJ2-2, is SQTIHQWPATLVQPVGSPLSLECTVEGTSNPNLYWYRQAAGRGLQLLFYSVGIGQISSEVPQNLSASRPQDRQFILSSKKLLLSDSGFYLCAPKFSGELFFGEGSRLTVL.